This T cell receptor (beta chain) was found in a study of blood T cell repertoires in COVID-19. Here immunoSEQ multiplex PCR was the method, and the copy in TCRdb shows in-frame clones only, minus some. The data contain about 240,000 clones, around 80% of them singletons. The CDR3 contains 12 residues. The germline V gene encodes CDR1 SNHLY and CDR2 FYNNEI. Trimming took 3 bases from V and 7 from J, leaving 7 bases between them. The TCR originated in a human donor in a cohort sampled during active COVID-19. Sequences were obtained from peripheral blood. The gene calls are TRBV2 and TRBJ2-1, with D unresolved. The CDR3: CASSESRNEQFF. CDR3 nucleotide sequence: TGTGCCAGCAGTGAGTCCCGGAATGAGCAGTTCTTC. The full variable domain, with the rest looked up from reference TRBV2 and TRBJ2-1, is EPEVTQTPSHQVTQMGQEVILRCVPISNHLYFYWYRQILGQKVEFLVSFYNNEISEKSEIFDDQFSVERPDGSNFTLKIRSTKLEDSAMYFCASSESRNEQFFGPGTRLTVL.